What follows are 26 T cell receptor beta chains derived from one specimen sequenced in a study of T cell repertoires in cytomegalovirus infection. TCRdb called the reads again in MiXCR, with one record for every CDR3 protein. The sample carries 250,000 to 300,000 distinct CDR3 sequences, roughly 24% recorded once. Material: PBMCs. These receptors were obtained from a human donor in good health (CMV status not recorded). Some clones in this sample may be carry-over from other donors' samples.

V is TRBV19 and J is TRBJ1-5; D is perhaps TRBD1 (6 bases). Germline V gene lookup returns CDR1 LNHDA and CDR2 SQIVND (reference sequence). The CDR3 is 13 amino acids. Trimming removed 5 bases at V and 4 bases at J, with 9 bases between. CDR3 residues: CASSVGQNQPQHF. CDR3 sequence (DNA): TGTGCCAGTAGTGTCGGACAGAATCAGCCCCAGCATTTT.

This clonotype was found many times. The CDR3 protein is CASSSQGAEAFF. The CDR3 DNA reads TGTGCCAGCAGCTCACAGGGGGCTGAAGCTTTCTTT. The chain is built from TRBV7-2 and TRBJ1-1; TRBD1 agrees at 8 bases. This CDR3 is 12 amino acids long. Per the germline V gene, CDR1 is SGHTA and CDR2 is FQGNSA. Germline trimming cut 4 bases from V and 6 bases from J; bases unmatched to any gene: 1.

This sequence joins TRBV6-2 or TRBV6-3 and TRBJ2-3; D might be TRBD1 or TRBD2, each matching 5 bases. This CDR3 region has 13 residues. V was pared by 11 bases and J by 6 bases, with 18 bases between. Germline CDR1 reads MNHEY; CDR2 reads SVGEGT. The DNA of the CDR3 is TGTGCCTCTCGGGGCGAACTCCACGATACGCAGTATTTT. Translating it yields CASRGELHDTQYF.

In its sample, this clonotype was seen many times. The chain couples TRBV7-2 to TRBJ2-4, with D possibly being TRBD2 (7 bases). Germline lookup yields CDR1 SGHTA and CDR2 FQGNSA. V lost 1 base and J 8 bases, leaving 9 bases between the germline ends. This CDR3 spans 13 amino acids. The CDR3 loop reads CASSLGGGDIQYF. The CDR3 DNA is TGTGCCAGCAGCTTAGGAGGGGGGGACATTCAGTACTTC.

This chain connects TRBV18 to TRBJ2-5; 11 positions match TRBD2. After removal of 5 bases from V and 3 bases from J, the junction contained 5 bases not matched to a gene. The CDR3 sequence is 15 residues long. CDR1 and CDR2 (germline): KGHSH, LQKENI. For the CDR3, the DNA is TGTGCCAGCTCATCCCTAGCGGGGGGCGAAGAGACCCAGTACTTC. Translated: CASSSLAGGEETQYF.

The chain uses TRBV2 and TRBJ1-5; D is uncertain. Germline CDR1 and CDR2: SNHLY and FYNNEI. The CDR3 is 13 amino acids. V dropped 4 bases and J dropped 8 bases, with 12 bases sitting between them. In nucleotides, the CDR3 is TGTGCCAGCAGTGCCGGAGAGTTGAAGCCCCAGCATTTT. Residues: CASSAGELKPQHF.

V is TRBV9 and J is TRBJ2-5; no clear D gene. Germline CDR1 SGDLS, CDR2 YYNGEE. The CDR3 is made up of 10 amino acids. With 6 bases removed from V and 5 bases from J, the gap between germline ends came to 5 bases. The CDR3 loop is CASTEETQYF. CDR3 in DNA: TGTGCCAGCACCGAGGAGACCCAGTACTTC.

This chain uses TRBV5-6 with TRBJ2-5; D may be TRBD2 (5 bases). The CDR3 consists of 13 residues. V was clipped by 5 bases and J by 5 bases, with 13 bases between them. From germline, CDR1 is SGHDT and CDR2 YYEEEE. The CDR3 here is CASRLRAPETQYF. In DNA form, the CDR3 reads TGTGCCAGCAGGTTGCGGGCTCCCGAGACCCAGTACTTC.

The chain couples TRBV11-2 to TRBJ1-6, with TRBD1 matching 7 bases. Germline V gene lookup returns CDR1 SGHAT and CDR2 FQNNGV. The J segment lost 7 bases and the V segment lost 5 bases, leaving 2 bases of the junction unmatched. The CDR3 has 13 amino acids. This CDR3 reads CASSPGQNSPLHF. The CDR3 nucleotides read TGTGCCAGCAGCCCGGGACAGAATTCACCCCTCCACTTT.

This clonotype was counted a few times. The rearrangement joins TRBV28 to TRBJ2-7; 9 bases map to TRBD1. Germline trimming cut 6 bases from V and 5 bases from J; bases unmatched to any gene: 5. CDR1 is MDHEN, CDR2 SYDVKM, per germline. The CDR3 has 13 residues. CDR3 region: CASSPGQGNEQYF. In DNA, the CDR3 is TGTGCCAGCAGCCCGGGACAGGGTAACGAGCAGTACTTC.

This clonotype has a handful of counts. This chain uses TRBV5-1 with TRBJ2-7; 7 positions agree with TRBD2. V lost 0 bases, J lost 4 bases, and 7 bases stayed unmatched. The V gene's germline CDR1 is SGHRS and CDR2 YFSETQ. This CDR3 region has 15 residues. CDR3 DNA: TGCGCCAGCAGCTTGGAAGGCGGGGGTCCTTACGAGCAGTACTTC. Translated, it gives CASSLEGGGPYEQYF. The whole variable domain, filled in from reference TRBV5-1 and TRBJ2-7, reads KAGVTQTPRYLIKTRGQQVTLSCSPISGHRSVSWYQQTPGQGLQFLFEYFSETQRNKGNFPGRFSGRQFSNSRSEMNVSTLELGDSALYLCASSLEGGGPYEQYFGPGTRLTVT.

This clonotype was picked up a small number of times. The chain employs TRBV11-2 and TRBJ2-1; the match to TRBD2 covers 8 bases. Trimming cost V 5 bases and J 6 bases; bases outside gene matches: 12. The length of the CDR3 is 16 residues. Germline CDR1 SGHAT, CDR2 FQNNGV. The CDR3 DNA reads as TGTGCCAGCAGCCTAATGGCCGGGAGGGCCAGCAATGAGCAGTTCTTC. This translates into CASSLMAGRASNEQFF.

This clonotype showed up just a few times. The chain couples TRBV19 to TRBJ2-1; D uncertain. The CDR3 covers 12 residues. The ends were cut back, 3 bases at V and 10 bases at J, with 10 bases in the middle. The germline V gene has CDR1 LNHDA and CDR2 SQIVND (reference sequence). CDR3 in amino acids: CASSISTREQFF. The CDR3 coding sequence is TGTGCCAGTAGTATCTCGACGCGGGAGCAGTTCTTC. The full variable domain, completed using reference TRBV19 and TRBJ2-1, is DGGITQSPKYLFRKEGQNVTLSCEQNLNHDAMYWYRQDPGQGLRLIYYSQIVNDFQKGDIAEGYSVSREKKESFPLTVTSAQKNPTAFYLCASSISTREQFFGPGTRLTVL.

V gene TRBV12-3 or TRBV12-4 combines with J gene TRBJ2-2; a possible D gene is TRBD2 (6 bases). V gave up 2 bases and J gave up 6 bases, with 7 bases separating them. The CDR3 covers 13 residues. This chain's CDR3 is CASSLIAAGELFF. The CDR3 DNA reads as TGTGCCAGCAGTTTAATAGCGGCCGGGGAGCTGTTTTTT.

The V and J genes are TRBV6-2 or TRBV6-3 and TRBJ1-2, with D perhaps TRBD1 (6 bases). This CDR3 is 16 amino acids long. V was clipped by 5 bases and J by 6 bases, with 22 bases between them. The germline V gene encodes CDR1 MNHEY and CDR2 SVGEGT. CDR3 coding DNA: TGTGCCAGCAGTCCACACCCGGACAGATCTTGGGATGGCTACACCTTC. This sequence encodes CASSPHPDRSWDGYTF.

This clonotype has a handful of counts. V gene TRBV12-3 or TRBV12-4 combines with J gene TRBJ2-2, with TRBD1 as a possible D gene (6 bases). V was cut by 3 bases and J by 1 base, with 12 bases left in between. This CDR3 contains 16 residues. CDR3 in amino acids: CASSFVRGENTGELFF. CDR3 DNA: TGTGCCAGCAGTTTCGTCAGGGGCGAGAACACCGGGGAGCTGTTTTTT.

CDR3: CASSESSMGNEQFF. CDR3 bases: TGTGCCAGCAGTGAGTCTAGCATGGGGAATGAGCAGTTCTTC. The V gene is TRBV2, the J gene TRBJ2-1; weak D call: TRBD2 (5 bases). In germline, CDR1 is SNHLY, CDR2 FYNNEI. V was cut by 3 bases and J by 7 bases, with 13 bases left in between. The CDR3 covers 14 residues.

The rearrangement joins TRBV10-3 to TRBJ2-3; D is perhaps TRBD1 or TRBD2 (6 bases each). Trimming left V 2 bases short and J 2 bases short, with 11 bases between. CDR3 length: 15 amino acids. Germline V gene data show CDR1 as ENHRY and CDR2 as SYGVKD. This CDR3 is CAISERGADTDTQYF. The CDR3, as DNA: TGTGCCATCAGTGAGAGGGGGGCTGACACAGATACGCAGTATTTT.

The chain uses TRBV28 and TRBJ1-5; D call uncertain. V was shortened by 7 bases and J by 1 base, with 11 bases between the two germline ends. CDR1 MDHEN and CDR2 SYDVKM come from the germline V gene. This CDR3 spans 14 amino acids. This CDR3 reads CASILAGSNQPQHF. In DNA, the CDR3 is TGTGCCAGCATCCTTGCCGGGAGCAATCAGCCCCAGCATTTT. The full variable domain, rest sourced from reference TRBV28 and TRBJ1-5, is DVKVTQSSRYLVKRTGEKVFLECVQDMDHENMFWYRQDPGLGLRLIYFSYDVKMKEKGDIPEGYSVSREKKERFSLILESASTNQTSMYLCASILAGSNQPQHFGDGTRLSIL.

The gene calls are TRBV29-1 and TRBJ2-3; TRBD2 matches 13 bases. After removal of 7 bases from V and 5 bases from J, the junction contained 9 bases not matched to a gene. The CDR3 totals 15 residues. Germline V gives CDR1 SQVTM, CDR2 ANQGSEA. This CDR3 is CSASLAGGRGDTQYF. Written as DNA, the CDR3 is TGCAGCGCTTCACTAGCGGGGGGGCGAGGAGATACGCAGTATTTT.

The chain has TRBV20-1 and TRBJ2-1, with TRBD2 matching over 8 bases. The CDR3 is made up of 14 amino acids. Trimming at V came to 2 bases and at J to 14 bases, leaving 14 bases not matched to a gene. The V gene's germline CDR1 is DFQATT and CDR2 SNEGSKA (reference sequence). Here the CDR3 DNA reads TGCAGTGCTAGAAAACCAGGCGGCGGGACTAGGGAGTTCTTC. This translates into CSARKPGGGTREFF.

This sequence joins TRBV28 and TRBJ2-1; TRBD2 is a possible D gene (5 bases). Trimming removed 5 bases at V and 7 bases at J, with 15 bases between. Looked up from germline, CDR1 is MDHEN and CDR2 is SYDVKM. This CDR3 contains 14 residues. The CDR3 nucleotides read TGTGCCAGCAGTGAACTCCCGGGGTTTAATGAGCAGTTCTTC. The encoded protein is CASSELPGFNEQFF.

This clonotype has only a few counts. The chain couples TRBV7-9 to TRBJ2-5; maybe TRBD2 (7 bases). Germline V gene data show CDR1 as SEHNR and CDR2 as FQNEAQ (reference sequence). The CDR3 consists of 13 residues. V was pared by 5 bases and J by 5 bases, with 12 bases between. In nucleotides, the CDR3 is TGTGCCAGCAGCCGGGGGGCCCCGGAGACCCAGTACTTC. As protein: CASSRGAPETQYF.

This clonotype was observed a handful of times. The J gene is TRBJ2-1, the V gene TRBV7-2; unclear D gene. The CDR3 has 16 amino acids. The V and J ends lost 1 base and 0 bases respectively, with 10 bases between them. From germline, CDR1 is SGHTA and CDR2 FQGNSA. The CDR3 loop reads CASSLGLLSSYNEQFF. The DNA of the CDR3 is TGTGCCAGCAGCTTAGGCTTGCTCAGCTCCTACAATGAGCAGTTCTTC.

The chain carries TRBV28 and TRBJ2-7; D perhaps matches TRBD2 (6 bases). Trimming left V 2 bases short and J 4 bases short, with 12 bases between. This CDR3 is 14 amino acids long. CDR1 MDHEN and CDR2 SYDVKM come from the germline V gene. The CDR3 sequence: CASSLPGLLYEQYF. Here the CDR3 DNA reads TGTGCCAGCAGTTTACCGGGACTCCTTTACGAGCAGTACTTC.

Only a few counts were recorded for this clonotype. The CDR3 nucleotides are TGTGCCATCAGTGTTTTAGGGACTAGAGTATCTGGGGCCAACGTCCTGACTTTC. It yields the protein CAISVLGTRVSGANVLTF. The chain is built from TRBV10-3 and TRBJ2-6; 8 nucleotides line up with TRBD2. CDR3 size: 18 residues. CDR1 and CDR2 from the germline V gene are ENHRY and SYGVKD. Trimming took 4 bases from V and 1 from J; bases not matched to a gene: 9.